This T cell receptor beta chain was recorded in a study of T cell repertoires in cytomegalovirus infection. MiXCR was run by TCRdb on the reads, yielding one entry per CDR3 protein. The data show hundreds of thousands of distinct CDR3 sequences, approximately 22% seen once. This CDR3 is built from 13 residues. Germline loops: CDR1 SGHNT, CDR2 YENEEA. V gave up 2 bases and J gave up 4 bases, with 5 bases separating them. This clonotype was seen at least ten times. The gene calls are TRBV11-3 and TRBJ2-2; D is ambiguous. The TCR was taken from a human donor in good health (CMV status not recorded). Some clones in this sample may be carry-over from other donors' samples. The sequenced sample was CD8+ T cells from PBMCs. Here the CDR3 reads CASSLHFTGELFF. For the CDR3, the DNA is TGTGCCAGCAGCTTACATTTCACCGGGGAGCTGTTTTTT.